The 14 T cell receptor beta chains in this list originate from one sample, sequenced in a study of blood T cell repertoires in COVID-19. Measured with immunoSEQ multiplex PCR; TCRdb has only the in-frame clones, and not every one. This table has 230,000 or so clones, 75% to 85% appearing once. The sequencing sample was made of peripheral blood. These receptors were obtained from a woman of 80 years or more with COVID-19, enrolled during active disease.

The gene calls are TRBV29-1 and TRBJ2-3, with no clear D. This CDR3 is 13 amino acids long. Germline loops: CDR1 SQVTM, CDR2 ANQGSEA. With 7 bases removed from V and 1 base from J, the gap between germline ends came to 12 bases. For the CDR3, the DNA is TGCAGCGCGGCGTCTTCGGGCACAGATACGCAGTATTTT. Encoded protein: CSAASSGTDTQYF.

The gene calls are TRBV10-3 and TRBJ1-1; D is uncertain. This CDR3 comprises 12 residues. The V gene's germline CDR1 is ENHRY and CDR2 SYGVKD. V lost 4 bases, J lost 1 base, and 4 bases lay in between. CDR3 nucleotides: TGTGCCATCAGTGGTCAGAACACTGAAGCTTTCTTT. Translation gives CAISGQNTEAFF.

This clone was seen a single time. The V call is TRBV5-4, the J call TRBJ1-1, with a weak D call TRBD1 (6 bases). Germline V CDR1 and CDR2: SGHNT, YYREEE (reference sequence). The ends were cut back, 6 bases at V and 5 bases at J, with 23 bases in the middle. The CDR3 consists of 16 residues. The CDR3 DNA reads TGTGCCAGCAACCTAGGGGGTGTAAACCAGCAGACTGAAGCTTTCTTT. Its protein is CASNLGGVNQQTEAFF.

J is TRBJ1-4 and V is TRBV11-2; D is possibly TRBD1 (5 bases). This CDR3 is 14 amino acids long. V was shortened by 1 base and J by 8 bases, with 11 bases between the two germline ends. From germline, CDR1 is SGHAT and CDR2 FQNNGV. This CDR3 reads CASSLGQGREKLFF. The CDR3 DNA reads as TGTGCCAGCAGCTTAGGTCAGGGTCGGGAAAAACTGTTTTTT.

The CDR3 sequence is CASSLGAISYNEQFF. CDR3 DNA sequence: TGTGCCAGCAGCTTAGGGGCGATCTCCTACAATGAGCAGTTCTTC. J is TRBJ2-1 and V is TRBV11-3; D remains unclear. Germline CDR1 and CDR2: SGHNT and YENEEA. Trimming cost V 1 base and J 0 bases, with 7 bases left between them. This CDR3 region has 15 residues. Based on the CDR3 plus reference TRBV11-3 and TRBJ2-1, the full variable domain is EAGVVQSPRYKIIEKKQPVAFWCNPISGHNTLYWYLQNLGQGPELLIRYENEEAVDDSQLPKDRFSAERLKGVDSTLKIQPAELGDSAVYLCASSLGAISYNEQFFGPGTRLTVL.

This clone occurred once. This chain uses TRBV15 with TRBJ1-4; TRBD1 agrees at 7 bases. The germline CDR1 and CDR2 sequences are LNHNV and YYDKDF (reference sequence). The CDR3 contains 15 residues. Trimming cost V 3 bases and J 8 bases; bases outside gene matches: 9. For the CDR3, the DNA is TGTGCCACCAGCAGCCCGGGACAGAGAGGAGAAAAACTGTTTTTT. Encoded protein: CATSSPGQRGEKLFF.

The chain has TRBV18 and TRBJ1-5; 9 bases align to TRBD1. J lost 7 bases, V lost 0 bases, and 7 bases had no gene match. From germline, CDR1 is KGHSH and CDR2 LQKENI. This CDR3 is 16 amino acids long. CDR3: CASSPPGQGWNQPQHF. CDR3 coding DNA: TGTGCCAGCTCACCACCGGGACAGGGTTGGAACCAGCCCCAGCATTTT.

This sequence joins TRBV25-1 and TRBJ1-2; D possibly corresponds to TRBD1 (5 bases). In germline, CDR1 is MGHDK, CDR2 SYGVNS. The V end was cut by 4 bases, the J end by 4 bases, with 13 bases between. The CDR3 runs to 14 residues. The chain's CDR3 is CASSAGGSGYGYTF. The CDR3 DNA reads as TGTGCCAGCAGTGCTGGGGGGTCCGGCTATGGCTACACCTTC.

This sequence joins TRBV18 and TRBJ1-3; D is perhaps TRBD1 (6 bases). This CDR3 is built from 15 residues. Germline V gene data show CDR1 as KGHSH and CDR2 as LQKENI. V was shortened by 3 bases and J by 0 bases, with 9 bases between the two germline ends. The CDR3 protein is CASSPDSRSGNTIYF. DNA for the CDR3: TGTGCCAGCTCACCGGACAGTCGCTCTGGAAACACCATATATTTT. Using reference TRBV18 and TRBJ1-3 for the parts outside the CDR3, the full variable domain is NAGVMQNPRHLVRRRGQEARLRCSPMKGHSHVYWYRQLPEEGLKFMVYLQKENIIDESGMPKERFSAEFPKEGPSILRIQQVVRGDSAAYFCASSPDSRSGNTIYFGEGSWLTVV.

This chain's CDR3 is CASSTLGGLGSPLHF. Here the CDR3 DNA reads TGTGCCAGCAGCACACTAGGGGGCTTGGGTTCACCCCTCCACTTT. The chain uses TRBV5-4 and TRBJ1-6; 7 positions agree with TRBD1. V trimming: 4 bases; J trimming: 9 bases; junction bases outside the gene matches: 10. The V gene's germline CDR1 is SGHNT and CDR2 YYREEE (reference sequence). This CDR3 spans 15 amino acids.

The V and J genes are TRBV2 and TRBJ2-5; 8 nucleotides agree with TRBD2. Germline V gives CDR1 SNHLY, CDR2 FYNNEI. The V segment lost 6 bases and the J segment 5 bases; nucleotides outside the gene matches: 8. The CDR3 spans 14 residues. In DNA form, the CDR3 reads TGTGCCAGCAGCGCCCGGGGCGGGGGGGAGACCCAGTACTTC. This encodes CASSARGGGETQYF.

The genes are TRBV4-1 and TRBJ2-1; 11 positions agree with TRBD2. The length of the CDR3 is 17 residues. With 2 bases clipped from V and 2 bases from J, the junction kept 5 bases outside the gene matches. The germline V gene has CDR1 MGHRA and CDR2 YSYEKL. CDR3 in DNA: TGCGCCAGCAGCCAACCCCGTAGCGGGGGGGCCTACAATGAGCAGTTCTTC. Its protein product is CASSQPRSGGAYNEQFF.

This clone appeared once. The J gene is TRBJ2-1, the V gene TRBV14, with a weak D call TRBD2 (5 bases). Germline V gene lookup returns CDR1 SGHDN and CDR2 FVKESK. CDR3 length: 15 residues. V lost 1 base, J lost 0 bases, and 7 bases lay in between. The DNA for the CDR3 is TGTGCCAGCAGCCAAGCGGGGATCTCCTACAATGAGCAGTTCTTC. Protein sequence: CASSQAGISYNEQFF.

The V gene is TRBV27, the J gene TRBJ2-2; 7 nucleotides match TRBD1. This CDR3 is built from 14 residues. Germline V gene lookup returns CDR1 MNHEY and CDR2 SMNVEV (reference sequence). The trim removed 6 bases at V and 5 bases at J, leaving 6 bases unmatched. CDR3 in amino acids: CASSFDRATGELFF. DNA for the CDR3: TGTGCCAGCAGCTTCGACAGGGCTACCGGGGAGCTGTTTTTT.